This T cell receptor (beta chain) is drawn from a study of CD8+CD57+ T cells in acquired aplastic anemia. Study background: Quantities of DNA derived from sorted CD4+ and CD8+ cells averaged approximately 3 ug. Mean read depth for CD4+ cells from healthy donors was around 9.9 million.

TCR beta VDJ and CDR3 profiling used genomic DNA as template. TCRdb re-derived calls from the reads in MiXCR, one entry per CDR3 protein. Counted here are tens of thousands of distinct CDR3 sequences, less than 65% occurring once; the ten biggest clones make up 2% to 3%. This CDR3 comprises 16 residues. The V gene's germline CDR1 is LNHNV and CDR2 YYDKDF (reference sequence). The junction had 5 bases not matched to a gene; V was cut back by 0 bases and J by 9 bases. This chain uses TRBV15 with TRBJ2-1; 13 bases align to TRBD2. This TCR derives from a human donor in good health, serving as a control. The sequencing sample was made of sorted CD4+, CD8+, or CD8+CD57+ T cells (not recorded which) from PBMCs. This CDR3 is CATSREGLAGLFEQFF. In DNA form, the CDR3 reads TGTGCCACCAGCAGAGAGGGACTAGCGGGACTATTTGAGCAGTTCTTC. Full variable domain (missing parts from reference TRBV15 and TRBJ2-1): DAMVIQNPRYQVTQFGKPVTLSCSQTLNHNVMYWYQQKSSQAPKLLFHYYDKDFNNEADTPDNFQSRRPNTSFCFLDIRSPGLGDTAMYLCATSREGLAGLFEQFFGPGTRLTVL.